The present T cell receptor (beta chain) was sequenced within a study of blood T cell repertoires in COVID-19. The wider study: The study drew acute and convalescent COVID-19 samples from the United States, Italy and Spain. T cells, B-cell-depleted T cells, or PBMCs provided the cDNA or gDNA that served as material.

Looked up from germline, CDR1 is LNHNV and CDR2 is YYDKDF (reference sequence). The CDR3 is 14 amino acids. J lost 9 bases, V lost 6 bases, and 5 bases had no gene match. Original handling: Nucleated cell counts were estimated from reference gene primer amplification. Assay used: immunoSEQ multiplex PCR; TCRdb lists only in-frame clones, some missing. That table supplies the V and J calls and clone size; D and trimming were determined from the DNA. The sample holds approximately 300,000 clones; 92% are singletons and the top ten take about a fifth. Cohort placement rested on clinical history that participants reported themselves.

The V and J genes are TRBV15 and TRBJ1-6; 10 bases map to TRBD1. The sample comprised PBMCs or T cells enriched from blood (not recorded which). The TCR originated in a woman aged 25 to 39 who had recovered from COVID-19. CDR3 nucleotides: TGTGCCACCAGGATGACAGGGGGCGGTTCACCCCTCCACTTT. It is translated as CATRMTGGGSPLHF.